The 32 T cell receptor beta chains below were found in one sample sequenced in a study of OX40 agonist ivuxolimab in advanced cancers. Sequencing was performed with immunoSEQ multiplex PCR; in TCRdb, only in-frame clones are kept and a portion is missing. The data show 60,000 or so clones, roughly 86% seen once. Sample: CD4+ or CD8+ T cells sorted from blood, taken in a trial of the OX40 agonist ivuxolimab. The receptor set was obtained from an adult with an advanced solid tumor such as melanoma, head and neck, liver or kidney cancer.

This chain uses TRBV27 with TRBJ2-1, with D possibly being TRBD2 (7 bases). Germline loops: CDR1 MNHEY, CDR2 SMNVEV (reference sequence). The V end lost 3 bases, the J end lost 4 bases, and 10 bases lay between the germline ends. This CDR3 has 14 amino acids. CDR3 coding DNA: TGTGCCAGCAGTTTCGAGGGGGGGTACAATGAGCAGTTCTTC. This sequence encodes CASSFEGGYNEQFF.

This clone was observed once. V usage is TRBV20-1 and J usage is TRBJ1-1; no clear D gene. V was trimmed by 7 bases and J by 1 base, leaving 7 bases between them. The CDR3 contains 11 residues. Germline V gene data show CDR1 as DFQATT and CDR2 as SNEGSKA (reference sequence). CDR3 nucleotide sequence: TGCAGTGGCGAAGGGAACACTGAAGCTTTCTTT. Protein sequence: CSGEGNTEAFF.

The chain couples TRBV6-1 to TRBJ1-5; D unresolved. The length of the CDR3 is 15 residues. Germline values: CDR1 MNHNS, CDR2 SASEGT. Trimming stripped 6 bases from V and 4 bases from J, with 16 bases between. The CDR3 region has the DNA TGTGCCAGCAGGGTCATAGGGCAGCCTAATCAGCCCCAGCATTTT. Its translation: CASRVIGQPNQPQHF.

J is TRBJ1-4 and V is TRBV19; D ambiguous. The V end was cut by 2 bases, the J end by 2 bases, with 6 bases between. CDR1 and CDR2 from the germline V gene are LNHDA and SQIVND (reference sequence). This CDR3 comprises 14 residues. CDR3 loop: CASSITQTNEKLFF. CDR3 coding DNA: TGTGCCAGTAGTATAACGCAGACTAATGAAAAACTGTTTTTT. Complete variable domain (other parts from reference TRBV19 and TRBJ1-4): DGGITQSPKYLFRKEGQNVTLSCEQNLNHDAMYWYRQDPGQGLRLIYYSQIVNDFQKGDIAEGYSVSREKKESFPLTVTSAQKNPTAFYLCASSITQTNEKLFFGSGTQLSVL.

V gene TRBV5-4 combines with J gene TRBJ2-7, with D possibly matching TRBD2 (6 bases). V was pared by 4 bases and J by 9 bases, with 17 bases between. The CDR3 loop spans 13 amino acids. In germline, CDR1 is SGHNT, CDR2 YYREEE (reference sequence). This chain's CDR3 is CASSRLGGWGQYF. CDR3 sequence (DNA): TGTGCCAGCAGCCGACTGGGGGGTTGGGGGCAGTACTTC. Full variable domain (missing parts from reference TRBV5-4 and TRBJ2-7): ETGVTQSPTHLIKTRGQQVTLRCSSQSGHNTVSWYQQALGQGPQFIFQYYREEENGRGNFPPRFSGLQFPNYSSELNVNALELDDSALYLCASSRLGGWGQYFGPGTRLTVT.

The chain combines TRBV18 with TRBJ2-6, with D possibly being TRBD1 (6 bases). V gave up 2 bases and J gave up 2 bases, with 16 bases separating them. The CDR3 is 18 residues long. Germline loops: CDR1 KGHSH, CDR2 LQKENI. The CDR3 loop reads CASSPTPQGSTGANVLTF. The CDR3 region has the DNA TGTGCCAGCTCACCAACTCCCCAGGGGTCCACTGGGGCCAACGTCCTGACTTTC.

In DNA form, the CDR3 reads TGTGCCAGCAGCCCAACACCTCAGGGGTACGAGCAGTACTTC. The encoded protein is CASSPTPQGYEQYF. The genes are TRBV9 and TRBJ2-7; a possible D gene is TRBD1 (6 bases). V shed 4 bases and J shed 4 bases, with 15 bases lying between them. CDR1 and CDR2 (germline): SGDLS, YYNGEE. The CDR3 has 14 residues. The entire variable domain, with the rest obtained from reference TRBV9 and TRBJ2-7, is as follows: DSGVTQTPKHLITATGQRVTLRCSPRSGDLSVYWYQQSLDQGLQFLIQYYNGEERAKGNILERFSAQQFPDLHSELNLSSLELGDSALYFCASSPTPQGYEQYFGPGTRLTVT.

This clone was seen a few times. CDR3 coding DNA: TGTGCCAGCAGTTTATCGACAGGGGGGGGTCAGCCCCAGCATTTT. It encodes CASSLSTGGGQPQHF. The V and J genes are TRBV27 and TRBJ1-5; 9 bases are a match to TRBD1. Losses at the gene ends were 0 bases for V and 6 bases for J; bases not matched to a gene: 3. The CDR3 totals 15 residues. The germline gives CDR1 MNHEY, CDR2 SMNVEV (reference sequence).

The chain has TRBV6-5 and TRBJ2-3, with 13 bases that match TRBD2. The ends lost 11 bases at V and 4 bases at J; junction bases unmatched: 6. Germline loops: CDR1 MNHEY, CDR2 SVGAGI. CDR3 size: 14 residues. CDR3 DNA sequence: TGTGCCGTAAGACTAGCGGGAGGATCAGATACGCAGTATTTT. It translates to CAVRLAGGSDTQYF.

The chain has TRBV5-1 and TRBJ1-4; 10 positions agree with TRBD1. The CDR3 has 14 residues. V shed 3 bases, J shed 8 bases, and the junction held 4 bases outside the gene matches. The V gene's germline CDR1 is SGHRS and CDR2 YFSETQ. The CDR3, as DNA: TGCGCCAGCAGCTGGGGGACAGGGGACGAAAAACTGTTTTTT. Protein sequence: CASSWGTGDEKLFF.

The chain links TRBV9 to TRBJ2-1, with D unclear. V dropped 0 bases and J dropped 0 bases, with 7 bases sitting between them. Germline assignment: CDR1 SGDLS and CDR2 YYNGEE. The length of the CDR3 is 15 residues. The CDR3 here is CASSVEVYSYNEQFF. CDR3 DNA: TGTGCCAGCAGCGTAGAGGTCTACTCCTACAATGAGCAGTTCTTC.

This clone appeared a few times. V is TRBV6-4 and J is TRBJ1-1; no clear D. This CDR3 has 13 amino acids. V lost 5 bases to trimming and J lost 0 bases, with 7 bases between them. Looked up from germline, CDR1 is MRHNA and CDR2 is SNTAGT. The CDR3 loop reads CASSITLNTEAFF. CDR3 sequence (DNA): TGTGCCAGCAGTATTACTCTGAACACTGAAGCTTTCTTT.

The rearrangement joins TRBV28 to TRBJ1-2; D is possibly TRBD1 (5 bases). CDR1 is MDHEN and CDR2 is SYDVKM in the germline V gene. This CDR3 has 13 amino acids. V was pared by 3 bases and J by 5 bases, with 10 bases between. The CDR3 DNA is TGTGCCAGCAGTTTCCCAGGGCCTTATGGCTACACCTTC. Amino acid sequence: CASSFPGPYGYTF.

This clone occurred once. The junction differs from germline at one of its ends, possibly a read error. The chain employs TRBV10-2 and TRBJ2-4; D tentatively reads TRBD1 or TRBD2 (5 bases each). CDR3 size: 13 residues. CDR1 WSHSY and CDR2 SAAADI come from the germline V gene. In DNA, the CDR3 is TGCGCCAGCAGTGAGTTTGAACCGGGGCTTAAGACATTC. Translating gives CASSEFEPGLKTF.

This rearrangement joins TRBV28 to TRBJ1-6, with D perhaps matching TRBD1 (5 bases). The germline CDR1 and CDR2 sequences are MDHEN and SYDVKM. There are 12 residues in the CDR3. Between the trimmed V and J ends, which lost 5 bases and 11 bases, there was a span of 10 bases. In nucleotides, the CDR3 is TGTGCCAGCAGTCTACCAGGGACACCCCTCCACTTT. Translated, it gives CASSLPGTPLHF. The full variable domain, its missing parts supplied by reference TRBV28 and TRBJ1-6, is DVKVTQSSRYLVKRTGEKVFLECVQDMDHENMFWYRQDPGLGLRLIYFSYDVKMKEKGDIPEGYSVSREKKERFSLILESASTNQTSMYLCASSLPGTPLHFGNGTRLTVT.

The chain employs TRBV10-3 and TRBJ2-1; D remains unclear. Trimming pared 7 bases from V and 2 bases from J, leaving 9 bases between. The V gene's germline CDR1 is ENHRY and CDR2 SYGVKD. The CDR3 contains 13 residues. Here the CDR3 DNA reads TGTGCCATCAAGGACGGTGCCTACAATGAGCAGTTCTTC. Encoded protein: CAIKDGAYNEQFF.

The chain links TRBV6-5 to TRBJ1-1; tentative D call: TRBD1 (6 bases). This CDR3 has 12 amino acids. Between the trimmed V and J ends, which lost 4 bases and 11 bases, there was a span of 14 bases. In germline, CDR1 is MNHEY, CDR2 SVGAGI. The CDR3 loop is CASSSAGARAFF. In DNA, the CDR3 is TGTGCCAGCAGTTCGGCAGGGGCGCGGGCTTTCTTT.

The chain joins TRBV29-1 to TRBJ1-1; no firm D call. The V end was cut by 4 bases, the J end by 10 bases, with 22 bases between. CDR3 length equals 14 residues. Germline-derived CDR1 and CDR2 are SQVTM and ANQGSEA. The CDR3 DNA reads as TGCAGCGTTGGGGGATCGGGAGGGCGGGTCGGAGCTTTCTTT. It codes for CSVGGSGGRVGAFF.

This CDR3 reads CASSRMGLSKDNEQFF. Written as DNA, the CDR3 is TGTGCCAGTAGTCGGATGGGACTTTCCAAAGACAATGAGCAGTTCTTC. V and J are TRBV19 and TRBJ2-1; a possible D gene is TRBD2 (6 bases). The length of the CDR3 is 16 residues. CDR1 is LNHDA and CDR2 is SQIVND in the germline V gene (reference sequence). Trimming shortened V by 5 bases and J by 5 bases, and 19 bases separated the two germline ends.

The rearrangement uses TRBV30 and TRBJ1-5, with a possible D match to TRBD1 (5 bases). This CDR3 contains 13 residues. Trimming left V 5 bases short and J 5 bases short, with 13 bases between. The germline V gene encodes CDR1 GTSNPN and CDR2 SVGIG (reference sequence). The CDR3 spells CAWERDFDQPQHF. For the CDR3, the DNA is TGTGCCTGGGAAAGGGACTTCGATCAGCCCCAGCATTTT.

V and J are TRBV5-1 and TRBJ2-7; unclear D gene. Trimming pared 2 bases from V and 1 base from J, leaving 7 bases between. The germline CDR1 and CDR2 sequences are SGHRS and YFSETQ. There are 13 residues in the CDR3. As DNA, the CDR3 is TGCGCCAGCAGCTTCACAGTATCCTACGAGCAGTACTTC. Its translation: CASSFTVSYEQYF.

This sequence joins TRBV15 and TRBJ1-1, with D possibly being TRBD1 (6 bases). The V gene lost 5 bases and the J gene lost 4 bases, with 17 bases spanning the gap. Germline V gives CDR1 LNHNV, CDR2 YYDKDF (reference sequence). This CDR3 has 15 residues. The chain's CDR3 is CATSGFRGLGTEAFF. CDR3 sequence (DNA): TGTGCCACCAGCGGATTTCGGGGGCTCGGCACTGAAGCTTTCTTT.

The chain recombines TRBV7-2 with TRBJ2-7; 7 bases align to TRBD1. This CDR3 region has 15 residues. V lost 6 bases, J lost 4 bases, and 12 bases stayed unmatched. From germline, CDR1 is SGHTA and CDR2 FQGNSA. DNA of the CDR3: TGTGCCAGCAGTTTGAACAGGGGAAGAATGTACGAGCAGTACTTC. It encodes CASSLNRGRMYEQYF.

The chain is built from TRBV7-8 and TRBJ1-5; 9 bases align to TRBD1. Germline CDR1 reads SGHVS; CDR2 reads FQNEAQ. The trim removed 5 bases at V and 4 bases at J, leaving 3 bases unmatched. This CDR3 region has 14 residues. The CDR3 protein is CASSQGTGNQPQHF. The CDR3 DNA is TGTGCCAGCAGCCAAGGGACAGGGAATCAGCCCCAGCATTTT.

The chain couples TRBV4-2 to TRBJ2-7; D may match TRBD1 or TRBD2 (6 bases each). Germline V gene sequence: CDR1 LGHNA, CDR2 YNFKEQ. There are 15 residues in the CDR3. The V end was cut by 4 bases, the J end by 6 bases, with 19 bases between. The CDR3 reads CASSLEGGRYPEQYF. The CDR3 DNA sequence: TGTGCCAGCAGCCTCGAGGGGGGACGTTATCCCGAGCAGTACTTC.

The chain combines TRBV4-3 with TRBJ2-2; unclear D gene. The V gene lost 0 bases and the J gene lost 3 bases, with 2 bases spanning the gap. This CDR3 comprises 13 residues. Germline V lookup: CDR1 LGHNA, CDR2 YSLEER. The chain's CDR3 is CASSQDYTGELFF. The CDR3 DNA reads as TGCGCCAGCAGCCAAGACTACACCGGGGAGCTGTTTTTT.

The chain carries TRBV7-9 and TRBJ2-1; D unclear. The CDR3 runs 17 residues. Germline loops: CDR1 SEHNR, CDR2 FQNEAQ (reference sequence). Trimming shortened V by 2 bases and J by 5 bases, and 19 bases separated the two germline ends. In DNA form, the CDR3 reads TGTGCCAGCAGCTTATTGCCCGCCTCGGGCTCTGACAATGAGCAGTTCTTC. Its protein is CASSLLPASGSDNEQFF.

The chain carries TRBV2 and TRBJ1-5; no clear D gene. Per the germline V gene, CDR1 is SNHLY and CDR2 is FYNNEI. The CDR3 is made up of 13 amino acids. V lost 4 bases and J 5 bases, leaving 9 bases between the germline ends. In DNA, the CDR3 is TGTGCCAGCAGTGTCATCGTGGATCAGCCCCAGCATTTT. It codes for CASSVIVDQPQHF.

The chain employs TRBV6-5 and TRBJ2-5; 11 bases match TRBD1. The germline CDR1 and CDR2 sequences are MNHEY and SVGAGI. CDR3 length: 15 amino acids. Trimming took 5 bases from V and 5 from J; bases not matched to a gene: 7. CDR3 residues: CASSGQGAPPETQYF. The CDR3 nucleotides are TGTGCCAGCAGTGGACAGGGGGCGCCGCCGGAGACCCAGTACTTC.

The chain joins TRBV4-1 to TRBJ2-2, with D uncertain. The CDR3 is made up of 14 amino acids. V lost 1 base and J lost 3, with 6 bases in between. The germline V gene has CDR1 MGHRA and CDR2 YSYEKL. CDR3 residues: CASSQAADTGELFF. CDR3 nucleotides: TGCGCCAGCAGCCAAGCTGCAGACACCGGGGAGCTGTTTTTT.

The CDR3 spells CASRISLAAYEQYF. DNA of the CDR3: TGCGCCAGCAGGATATCACTCGCAGCCTACGAGCAGTACTTC. The rearrangement links TRBV5-1 to TRBJ2-7, with D unclear. Germline CDR1 and CDR2: SGHRS and YFSETQ. This CDR3 has 14 amino acids. Trimming removed 5 bases from V and 2 bases from J, with 14 bases in between.

The CDR3 is CASSTGQPQETQYF. The CDR3 DNA follows: TGTGCCAGCAGCACGGGGCAACCTCAAGAGACCCAGTACTTC. This chain connects TRBV21-1 to TRBJ2-5. TRBV21-1 is an annotated pseudogene. The CDR3 is 14 amino acids.